The 10 T cell receptor beta chains listed next were all sequenced from one sample in a study of blood T cell repertoires in COVID-19 (dated by TCRdb to the early 2020s). Receptor libraries were prepared by the immunoSEQ multiplex PCR assay. Drawn from immuneACCESS, this table holds only the in-frame rearrangements with V and J called that TCRdb kept. Clones are partly lost; checked studies trace under half to an unresolved V gene and leave the rest unexplained. Within this sample are about 300,000 clones, with around 87% of them counted one time only. Jointly, the top ten make up 2% to 3% of the sample. Sequenced sample: peripheral blood. These receptors were taken from a man aged 18 to 30 with active or convalescent COVID-19.

This clone has a single count. The rearrangement uses TRBV6-4 and TRBJ2-3; TRBD2 matches 8 bases. The CDR3 loop spans 16 amino acids. CDR1 and CDR2 from the germline V gene are MRHNA and SNTAGT. Trimming at V came to 2 bases and at J to 2 bases, leaving 6 bases not matched to a gene. The CDR3 region is CASSDTAGGDTDTQYF. CDR3 DNA: TGTGCCAGCAGTGACACCGCGGGGGGCGACACAGATACGCAGTATTTT.

The chain recombines TRBV3-1 (or the pseudogene TRBV3-2) with TRBJ2-7; TRBD1 is a possible D gene (6 bases). The V gene's germline CDR1 is LGHDT and CDR2 YNNKEL (reference sequence). Trimming took 0 bases from V and 4 from J, leaving 10 bases between them. The CDR3 extends over 14 amino acids. The CDR3 sequence: CASSQDAGVYEQYF. The CDR3 DNA reads as TGTGCCAGCAGCCAAGATGCAGGGGTATACGAGCAGTACTTC.

Only one count was recorded for this clone. The chain carries TRBV28 and TRBJ1-2, with 8 bases fitting TRBD1. Germline V lookup: CDR1 MDHEN, CDR2 SYDVKM. V shed 5 bases, J shed 3 bases, and the junction held 5 bases outside the gene matches. The CDR3 runs 14 residues. The CDR3 reads CASSTGTGYYGYTF. Here the CDR3 DNA reads TGTGCCAGCAGTACCGGGACAGGCTACTATGGCTACACCTTC.

The chain carries TRBV21-1 and TRBJ1-2; the table's TRBD1 call for D was not verified on the DNA. TRBV21-1 is flagged as a pseudogene. The CDR3 length is 17 residues. The CDR3 nucleotides are TGTGCCAGCAGCAAATCCAACAGGGGAACCCACCCCTATGGCTACACCTTC. Amino acids: CASSKSNRGTHPYGYTF.

The chain uses TRBV6-5 and TRBJ2-2, with TRBD2 matching over 9 bases. Germline loops: CDR1 MNHEY, CDR2 SVGAGI. The CDR3 runs 14 residues. V shed 2 bases, J shed 11 bases, and the junction held 6 bases outside the gene matches. The CDR3 protein is CASSYLPGTSELFF. Written as DNA, the CDR3 is TGTGCCAGCAGTTACCTACCCGGGACTAGCGAGCTGTTTTTT.

V and J are TRBV6-2 or TRBV6-3 and TRBJ2-3; TRBD2 aligns across 10 bases. From germline, CDR1 is MNHEY and CDR2 SVGEGT. J lost 8 bases, V lost 5 bases, and 4 bases had no gene match. The CDR3 loop spans 13 amino acids. The DNA of the CDR3 is TGTGCCAGCAGTAGCGGGGGGGCGATTACGCAGTATTTT. This gives the protein CASSSGGAITQYF.

The chain joins TRBV29-1 to TRBJ2-3; 7 bases are a match to TRBD1. CDR1 is SQVTM and CDR2 is ANQGSEA in the germline V gene. V was pared by 4 bases and J by 5 bases, with 9 bases of the junction left unmatched. The CDR3 consists of 14 residues. The CDR3 DNA follows: TGCAGCGTTGGAGAAGGGGGCCAAGGAGATACGCAGTATTTT. Amino acid sequence: CSVGEGGQGDTQYF.

The chain recombines TRBV6-5 with TRBJ2-2; no reliable D call. V was clipped by 1 base and J by 1 base, with 7 bases between them. The CDR3 extends over 15 amino acids. CDR1 is MNHEY, CDR2 SVGAGI, per germline. Here the CDR3 reads CASSYYTRNTGELFF. CDR3 bases: TGTGCCAGCAGTTACTATACAAGGAACACCGGGGAGCTGTTTTTT.

Only one count was recorded for this clone. The rearrangement links TRBV6-1 to TRBJ1-2; D is unclear. CDR3 length: 13 amino acids. Germline V gene data show CDR1 as MNHNS and CDR2 as SASEGT. Trimming took off 1 base at V and 5 bases at J, with 8 bases between the two ends. The CDR3 DNA reads as TGTGCCAGCAGTGAAGGGCTCGGGTATGGCTACACCTTC. Its translation: CASSEGLGYGYTF.

The chain links TRBV19 to TRBJ2-3; D perhaps matches TRBD2 (6 bases). The V end lost 3 bases, the J end lost 3 bases, and 10 bases lay between the germline ends. This CDR3 spans 14 amino acids. The germline gives CDR1 LNHDA, CDR2 SQIVND (reference sequence). The CDR3, as DNA: TGTGCCAGTAGTATGATCGGAGGGACAGATACGCAGTATTTT. Translation gives CASSMIGGTDTQYF.